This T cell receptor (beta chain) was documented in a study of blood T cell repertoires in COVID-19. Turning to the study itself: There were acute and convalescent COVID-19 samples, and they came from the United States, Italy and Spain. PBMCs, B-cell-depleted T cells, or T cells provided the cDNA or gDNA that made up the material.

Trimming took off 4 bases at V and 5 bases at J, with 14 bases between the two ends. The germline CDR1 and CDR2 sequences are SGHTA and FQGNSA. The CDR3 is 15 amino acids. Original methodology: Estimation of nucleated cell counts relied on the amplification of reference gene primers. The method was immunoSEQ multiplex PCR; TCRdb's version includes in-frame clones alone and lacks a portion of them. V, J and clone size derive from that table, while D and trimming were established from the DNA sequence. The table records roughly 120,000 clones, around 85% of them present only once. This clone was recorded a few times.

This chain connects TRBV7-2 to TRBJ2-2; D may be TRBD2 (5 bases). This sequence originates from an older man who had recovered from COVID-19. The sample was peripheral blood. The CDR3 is CASSYDSPGTGELFF. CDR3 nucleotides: TGTGCCAGCAGCTACGACTCGCCGGGAACCGGGGAGCTGTTTTTT.